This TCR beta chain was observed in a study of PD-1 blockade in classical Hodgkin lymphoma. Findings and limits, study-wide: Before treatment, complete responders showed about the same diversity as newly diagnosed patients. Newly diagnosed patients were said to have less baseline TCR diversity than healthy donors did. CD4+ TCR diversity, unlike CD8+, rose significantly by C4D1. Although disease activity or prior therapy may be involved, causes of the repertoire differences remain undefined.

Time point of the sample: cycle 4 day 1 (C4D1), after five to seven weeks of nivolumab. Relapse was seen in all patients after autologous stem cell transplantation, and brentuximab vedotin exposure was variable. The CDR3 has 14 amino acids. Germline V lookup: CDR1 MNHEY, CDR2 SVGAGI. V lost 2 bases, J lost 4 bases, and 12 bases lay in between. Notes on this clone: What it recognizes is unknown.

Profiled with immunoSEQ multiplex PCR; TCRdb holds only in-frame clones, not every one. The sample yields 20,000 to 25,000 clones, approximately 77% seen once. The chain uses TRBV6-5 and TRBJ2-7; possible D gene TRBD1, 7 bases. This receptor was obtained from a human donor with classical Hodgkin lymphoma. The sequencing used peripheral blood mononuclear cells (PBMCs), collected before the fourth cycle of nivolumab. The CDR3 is CASSYEQGTYEQYF. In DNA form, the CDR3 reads TGTGCCAGCAGTTACGAACAGGGGACTTACGAGCAGTACTTC.